This note documents a single TCR beta chain sequence. The identical CDR3 is also encoded by other nucleotide sequences in the sample. These data originate in a study of blood T cell repertoires in COVID-19. Study in general: Donors in the United States, Italy and Spain gave samples during acute or convalescent COVID-19. Sample material is recorded as cDNA or gDNA derived from T cells, B-cell-depleted T cells, or PBMCs.

Germline V gene data show CDR1 as KGHDR and CDR2 as SFDVKD. The CDR3 sequence is 12 residues long. V was pared by 4 bases and J by 4 bases, with 6 bases between. Study processing details: Estimates of nucleated cell counts were drawn from the amplification of reference gene primers. Generated by immunoSEQ multiplex PCR, the TCRdb table keeps only in-frame clones and is missing some. V and J calls and clone size are as listed in that table; D and trimming were resolved from the DNA. This repertoire shows some 300,000 clones, roughly 88% found once; its top ten account for roughly 7%. Sequencing used peripheral blood. This sequence joins TRBV24-1 and TRBJ1-2; no clear D gene. This sequence was found in a woman aged 25 to 39 who had recovered from COVID-19. The CDR3 reads CATSEGSYGYTF. The CDR3 bases are TGTGCCACCAGTGAGGGCAGCTATGGCTACACCTTC.